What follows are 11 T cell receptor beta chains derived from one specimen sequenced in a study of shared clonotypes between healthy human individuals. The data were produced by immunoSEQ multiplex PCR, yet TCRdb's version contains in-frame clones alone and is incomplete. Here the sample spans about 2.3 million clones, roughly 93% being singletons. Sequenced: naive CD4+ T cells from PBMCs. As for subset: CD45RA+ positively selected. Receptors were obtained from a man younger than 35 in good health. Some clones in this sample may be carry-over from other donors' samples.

Here the CDR3 reads CASSLRNSRSGSVNEQYF. The DNA for the CDR3 is TGTGCCAGCAGTTTAAGAAACAGTCGAAGCGGGAGCGTGAACGAGCAGTACTTC. J is TRBJ2-7 and V is TRBV27, with 8 bases identical to TRBD2. CDR1 MNHEY and CDR2 SMNVEV come from the germline V gene (reference sequence). J gave up 5 bases and V 2 bases, and 17 bases lay outside the gene matches. The CDR3 sequence is 18 residues long.

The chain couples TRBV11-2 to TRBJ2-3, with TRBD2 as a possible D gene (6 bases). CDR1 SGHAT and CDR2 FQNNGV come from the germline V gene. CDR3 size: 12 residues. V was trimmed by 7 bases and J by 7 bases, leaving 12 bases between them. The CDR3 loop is CASTGESYTQYF. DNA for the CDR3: TGTGCCAGCACGGGGGAGTCATATACGCAGTATTTT.

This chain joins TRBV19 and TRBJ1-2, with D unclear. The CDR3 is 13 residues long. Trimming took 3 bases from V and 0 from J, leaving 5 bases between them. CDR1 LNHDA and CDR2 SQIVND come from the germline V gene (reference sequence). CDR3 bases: TGTGCCAGTAGTATTCAGACTAACTATGGCTACACCTTC. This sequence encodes CASSIQTNYGYTF.

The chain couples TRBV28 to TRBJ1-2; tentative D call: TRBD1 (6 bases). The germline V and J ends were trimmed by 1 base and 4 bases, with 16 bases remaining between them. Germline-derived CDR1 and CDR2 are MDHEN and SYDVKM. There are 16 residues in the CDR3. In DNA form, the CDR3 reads TGTGCCAGCAGTTTATATCTTGGGGGCGCTGGCTATGGCTACACCTTC. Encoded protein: CASSLYLGGAGYGYTF.

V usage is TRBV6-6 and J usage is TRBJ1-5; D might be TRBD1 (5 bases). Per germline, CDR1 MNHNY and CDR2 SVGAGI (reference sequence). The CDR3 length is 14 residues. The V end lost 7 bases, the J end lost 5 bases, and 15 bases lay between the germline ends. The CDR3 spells CASTPEGTHQPQHF. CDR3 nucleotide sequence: TGTGCCAGCACCCCCGAGGGGACGCATCAGCCCCAGCATTTT.

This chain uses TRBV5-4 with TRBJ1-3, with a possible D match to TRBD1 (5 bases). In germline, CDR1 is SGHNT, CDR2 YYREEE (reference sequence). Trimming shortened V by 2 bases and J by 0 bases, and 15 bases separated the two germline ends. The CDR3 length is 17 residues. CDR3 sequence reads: CASSFGASSVSGNTIYF. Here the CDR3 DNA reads TGTGCCAGCAGCTTTGGGGCTAGTTCCGTCTCTGGAAACACCATATATTTT.

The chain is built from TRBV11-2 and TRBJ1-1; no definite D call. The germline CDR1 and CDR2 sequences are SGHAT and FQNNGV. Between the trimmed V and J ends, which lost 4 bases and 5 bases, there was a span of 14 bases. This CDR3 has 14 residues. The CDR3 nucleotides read TGTGCCAGCAGCTCTTTAGGACCGGAGACTGAAGCTTTCTTT. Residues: CASSSLGPETEAFF.

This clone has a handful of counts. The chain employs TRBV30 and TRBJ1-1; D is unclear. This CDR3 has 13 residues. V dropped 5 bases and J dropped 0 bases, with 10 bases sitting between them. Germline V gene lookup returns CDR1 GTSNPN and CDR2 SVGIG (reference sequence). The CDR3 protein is CAWLADLNTEAFF. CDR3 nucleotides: TGTGCCTGGCTGGCAGATCTGAACACTGAAGCTTTCTTT.

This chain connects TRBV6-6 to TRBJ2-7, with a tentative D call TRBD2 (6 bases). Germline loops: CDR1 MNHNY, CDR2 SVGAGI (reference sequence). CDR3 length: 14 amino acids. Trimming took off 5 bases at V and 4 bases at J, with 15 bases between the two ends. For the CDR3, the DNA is TGTGCCAGCAGTCTCAGGGCAGGGAGGTACGAGCAGTACTTC. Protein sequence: CASSLRAGRYEQYF.

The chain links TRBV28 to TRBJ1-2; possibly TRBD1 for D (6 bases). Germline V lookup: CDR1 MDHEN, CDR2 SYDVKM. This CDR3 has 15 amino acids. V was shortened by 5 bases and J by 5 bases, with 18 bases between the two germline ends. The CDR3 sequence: CASSARSLGGYGYTF. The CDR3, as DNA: TGTGCCAGCAGTGCCCGATCCTTAGGGGGTTATGGCTACACCTTC.

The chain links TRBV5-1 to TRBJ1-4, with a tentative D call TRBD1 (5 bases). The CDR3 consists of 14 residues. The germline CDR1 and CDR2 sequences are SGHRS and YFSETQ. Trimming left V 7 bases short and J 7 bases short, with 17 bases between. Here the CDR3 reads CASHTGTAGEKLFF. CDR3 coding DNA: TGCGCCAGCCACACCGGGACCGCTGGTGAAAAACTGTTTTTT.